Below, 22 T cell receptor beta chains from the same sample are listed, as sequenced in a study of CXCR3-negative and CXCR3-positive naive CD8 T cells. cDNA libraries for TRB were generated by 5' RACE incorporating UMI labels. TCRdb derives one entry per CDR3 protein from the 5' RACE reads, leaving out DNA. This listing includes approximately 10,000 distinct CDR3 sequences. Sequenced sample: naive CXCR3- CD8+ T cells from blood. Sample subset: CD45RO-CCR7+CD27+CD95- naive CD8+ T cells lacking CXCR3 (TNR3-). The receptors were gathered from a human donor in good health. Some clones in this sample may be carry-over from other donors' samples.

Its frequency marks this clonotype as medium-sized. The chain combines TRBV29-1 with TRBJ2-7; the TCRdb D gene call, TRBD2, has no DNA to confirm it. Germline V gives CDR1 SQVTM, CDR2 ANQGSEA. The CDR3 loop spans 14 amino acids. The CDR3 loop reads CSVEELAGGYEQYF.

This clonotype is called medium-sized (0.01 to 0.1%) based on its frequency. The chain uses TRBV25-1 and TRBJ2-4; TCRdb returns TRBD1, unconfirmable since there is no DNA. CDR3 length: 17 residues. Germline V CDR1 and CDR2: MGHDK, SYGVNS. The CDR3 sequence: CASKPTRGGLAKNIQYF. Filled out from reference TRBV25-1 and TRBJ2-4, the complete variable domain reads EADIYQTPRYLVIGTGKKITLECSQTMGHDKMYWYQQDPGMELHLIHYSYGVNSTEKGDLSSESTVSRIRTEHFPLTLESARPSHTSQYLCASKPTRGGLAKNIQYFGAGTRLSVL.

V is TRBV13 and J is TRBJ2-3. Germline CDR1 is PRHDT and CDR2 is FYEKMQ (reference sequence). The CDR3 runs to 18 residues. Here the CDR3 reads CASSLGTARRTSTDTQYF.

The J gene is TRBJ1-4, the V gene TRBV27; TCRdb lists TRBD1, though no DNA is available to test this call. The CDR3 is made up of 15 amino acids. Germline V gene sequence: CDR1 MNHEY, CDR2 SMNVEV (reference sequence). CDR3 region: CASSFSAGGNEKLFF.

This chain uses TRBV12-3 or TRBV12-4 with TRBJ2-1; TCRdb calls TRBD1, which cannot be checked without DNA. This CDR3 spans 15 amino acids. The CDR3 loop reads CASSSPSAGWPEQFF.

V is TRBV29-1 and J is TRBJ1-4; as DNA is missing, the TRBD1 call by TCRdb cannot be tested. CDR1 is SQVTM and CDR2 is ANQGSEA in the germline V gene. The CDR3 consists of 13 residues. Here the CDR3 reads CSVETGDNEKLFF.

This clonotype is deemed medium-sized by its frequency. V is TRBV7-8 and J is TRBJ2-1; TCRdb's D call, TRBD2, is unchecked because there is no DNA. The CDR3 length is 16 residues. In germline, CDR1 is SGHVS, CDR2 FQNEAQ. The CDR3 is CASSLYAGDSYNEQFF.

Judged by frequency, this clonotype is medium-sized. The V gene is TRBV5-1, the J gene TRBJ2-1; TCRdb proposes TRBD1, but this gene call is untestable without DNA. Germline CDR1 and CDR2: SGHRS and YFSETQ. This CDR3 has 15 residues. The CDR3 protein is CASSLSPGGYNEQFF.

The chain combines TRBV6-5 with TRBJ2-3; the TRBD1 assignment by TCRdb is unverifiable without DNA. The CDR3 totals 14 residues. Germline CDR1 and CDR2: MNHEY and SVGAGI. CDR3 region: CASTPGWSADTQYF.

This rearrangement joins TRBV4-1 to TRBJ2-5; the TCRdb D gene call, TRBD2, has no DNA to confirm it. The CDR3 consists of 16 residues. The germline V gene encodes CDR1 MGHRA and CDR2 YSYEKL. CDR3 protein: CASSQMGLAGEETQYF.

This clonotype is deemed medium-sized by its frequency. This chain's CDR3 is CASSLITTEAFF. The chain couples TRBV11-2 to TRBJ1-1. This CDR3 is 12 amino acids long. Germline V gene sequence: CDR1 SGHAT, CDR2 FQNNGV.

The chain has TRBV6-5 and TRBJ1-1. Germline lookup yields CDR1 MNHEY and CDR2 SVGAGI. CDR3 size: 14 residues. This chain's CDR3 is CASSALTKNTEAFF.

This chain uses TRBV5-1 with TRBJ2-1; the D call from TCRdb, TRBD1, cannot be confirmed without DNA. The germline CDR1 and CDR2 sequences are SGHRS and YFSETQ. The CDR3 is made up of 14 amino acids. The CDR3 here is CASSLDRGYNEQFF.

By frequency, this clonotype is medium-sized. The chain is built from TRBV3-1 and TRBJ2-2; TCRdb proposes TRBD2, but this gene call is untestable without DNA. Germline V lookup: CDR1 LGHDT, CDR2 YNNKEL (reference sequence). The CDR3 loop spans 18 amino acids. The CDR3 protein is CASSPELAGKLNTGELFF.

J is TRBJ2-1 and V is TRBV29-1; TCRdb gives TRBD1 as the D gene, but with no DNA this cannot be confirmed. Germline V lookup: CDR1 SQVTM, CDR2 ANQGSEA. The CDR3 consists of 15 residues. The chain's CDR3 is CSVGGFSGPYNEQFF.

In terms of frequency, this clonotype is medium-sized. CDR3 loop: CASSATSGRTDTQYF. The chain employs TRBV9 and TRBJ2-3. Germline V gives CDR1 SGDLS, CDR2 YYNGEE. The CDR3 extends over 15 amino acids. Full variable domain (missing parts from reference TRBV9 and TRBJ2-3): DSGVTQTPKHLITATGQRVTLRCSPRSGDLSVYWYQQSLDQGLQFLIQYYNGEERAKGNILERFSAQQFPDLHSELNLSSLELGDSALYFCASSATSGRTDTQYFGPGTRLTVL.

By frequency, this clonotype registers medium-sized. CDR3 sequence: CSVGTLDTGELFF. The chain couples TRBV29-1 to TRBJ2-2. The CDR3 has 13 amino acids. Germline V lookup: CDR1 SQVTM, CDR2 ANQGSEA.

V and J are TRBV19 and TRBJ2-3; the TRBD2 assignment by TCRdb is unverifiable without DNA. This CDR3 has 16 amino acids. The germline V gene encodes CDR1 LNHDA and CDR2 SQIVND (reference sequence). The CDR3 sequence: CASSRGLAGSTDTQYF.

This clonotype is deemed medium-sized (0.01 to 0.1%) by its frequency. This chain links TRBV4-3 with TRBJ2-1; TCRdb outputs TRBD1, but without DNA this stays unchecked. Germline V gene sequence: CDR1 LGHNA, CDR2 YSLEER. This CDR3 has 16 residues. This CDR3 reads CASSQEGQGGLNEQFF.

The chain has TRBV6-5 and TRBJ2-1; TCRdb lists TRBD1, though no DNA is available to test this call. CDR3 length equals 12 residues. The germline gives CDR1 MNHEY, CDR2 SVGAGI. CDR3 in amino acids: CASSYEGNEQFF.

V and J are TRBV11-2 and TRBJ2-5; TCRdb returns TRBD2, unconfirmable since there is no DNA. The CDR3 length is 16 residues. Looked up from germline, CDR1 is SGHAT and CDR2 is FQNNGV. CDR3 region: CASTPPGGGLQETQYF.

This chain uses TRBV2 with TRBJ2-3; TCRdb lists TRBD2, though no DNA is available to test this call. This CDR3 comprises 15 residues. CDR1 is SNHLY, CDR2 FYNNEI, per germline. CDR3 region: CASRPTSGATDTQYF.